The 30 T cell receptor beta chains below all came from one sample that was sequenced in a study of shared clonotypes between healthy human individuals. Clones were read by immunoSEQ multiplex PCR, and TCRdb kept only the in-frame ones, dropping some. Of about 600,000 clones detected, around 97% appear once; the ten largest clones hold roughly 0.055%. The sequencing sample was made of naive CD4+ T cells sorted from blood. The subset: CD45RA+ positively selected. Receptor source: a woman aged 25 to 39 in good health.

The chain recombines TRBV6-5 with TRBJ2-1; 8 bases match TRBD1. Unmatched junction bases numbered 4, after V lost 4 bases and J lost 2 bases. This CDR3 has 15 amino acids. Germline CDR1 and CDR2: MNHEY and SVGAGI. The CDR3 DNA sequence: TGTGCCAGCAGTTTCGACAGGGGCCCCTACAATGAGCAGTTCTTC. It codes for CASSFDRGPYNEQFF.

This chain connects TRBV5-1 to TRBJ1-1, with 8 bases that match TRBD1. Germline CDR1 SGHRS, CDR2 YFSETQ. The V and J ends lost 5 bases and 5 bases, in that order; junction bases with no gene match: 20. The CDR3 is made up of 18 amino acids. The CDR3 loop reads CASSLGRGQGVLRTEAFF. CDR3 DNA sequence: TGCGCCAGCAGTTTAGGGAGAGGACAGGGAGTGTTACGGACTGAAGCTTTCTTT. Using reference TRBV5-1 and TRBJ1-1 for the parts outside the CDR3, the full variable domain is KAGVTQTPRYLIKTRGQQVTLSCSPISGHRSVSWYQQTPGQGLQFLFEYFSETQRNKGNFPGRFSGRQFSNSRSEMNVSTLELGDSALYLCASSLGRGQGVLRTEAFFGQGTRLTVV.

The chain employs TRBV27 and TRBJ2-1; 7 bases agree with TRBD2. CDR3 length: 14 residues. Trimming cost V 6 bases and J 5 bases; bases outside gene matches: 7. Germline-derived CDR1 and CDR2 are MNHEY and SMNVEV (reference sequence). The CDR3 DNA sequence: TGTGCCAGCAGCTGGACTAGTCCTAACAATGAGCAGTTCTTC. Amino acid sequence: CASSWTSPNNEQFF.

A single count supports this clone. The gene calls are TRBV6-5 and TRBJ1-1, with 9 positions matching TRBD1. With 6 bases clipped from V and 7 bases from J, the junction kept 9 bases outside the gene matches. CDR3 length: 14 amino acids. CDR1 is MNHEY, CDR2 SVGAGI, per germline. CDR3 protein: CASRVKQGAGEAFF. The CDR3 bases are TGTGCCAGCAGGGTAAAACAGGGGGCGGGTGAAGCTTTCTTT.

This clone appeared a single time. The gene calls are TRBV5-5 and TRBJ2-2, with 13 bases fitting TRBD2. The CDR3 runs to 18 residues. Germline V gives CDR1 SGHKS, CDR2 YYEKEE (reference sequence). V was pared by 2 bases and J by 4 bases, with 8 bases of the junction left unmatched. This CDR3 is CASSLTGTSGTITGELFF. CDR3 DNA: TGTGCCAGCAGCTTAACCGGGACTAGCGGGACCATCACCGGGGAGCTGTTTTTT. The full variable domain, with the rest looked up from reference TRBV5-5 and TRBJ2-2, is DAGVTQSPTHLIKTRGQQVTLRCSPISGHKSVSWYQQVLGQGPQFIFQYYEKEERGRGNFPDRFSARQFPNYSSELNVNALLLGDSALYLCASSLTGTSGTITGELFFGEGSRLTVL.

The genes are TRBV15 and TRBJ1-5; D not resolved. There are 18 residues in the CDR3. V lost 0 bases and J 0 bases, leaving 15 bases between the germline ends. Germline CDR1 LNHNV, CDR2 YYDKDF (reference sequence). CDR3 residues: CATSRDAPLRNSNQPQHF. CDR3 bases: TGTGCCACCAGCAGAGATGCCCCTCTCAGAAATAGCAATCAGCCCCAGCATTTT.

V usage is TRBV5-1 and J usage is TRBJ2-5; D possibly corresponds to TRBD1 (6 bases). V gave up 0 bases and J gave up 5 bases, with 11 bases separating them. The CDR3 has 14 amino acids. Germline CDR1 SGHRS, CDR2 YFSETQ. The CDR3: CASSLGGPQETQYF. CDR3 DNA sequence: TGCGCCAGCAGCTTGGGGGGGCCCCAGGAGACCCAGTACTTC.

This clone was recorded once. V gene TRBV2 combines with J gene TRBJ1-5; possibly TRBD1 for D (6 bases). The V and J ends lost 1 base and 5 bases respectively, with 12 bases between them. CDR3 size: 15 residues. Germline assignment: CDR1 SNHLY and CDR2 FYNNEI. For the CDR3, the DNA is TGTGCCAGCAGTGAAGAGAGGACAGCTGATCAGCCCCAGCATTTT. Protein product: CASSEERTADQPQHF.

The chain links TRBV19 to TRBJ1-4, with D unclear. Germline V gives CDR1 LNHDA, CDR2 SQIVND (reference sequence). The V end was cut by 9 bases, the J end by 3 bases, with 20 bases between. This CDR3 has 16 residues. CDR3 bases: TGTGCCAGCCCACTAGGACGGGGTCGGGCTAATGAAAAACTGTTTTTT. The encoded protein is CASPLGRGRANEKLFF. Using reference TRBV19 and TRBJ1-4 for the parts outside the CDR3, the full variable domain is DGGITQSPKYLFRKEGQNVTLSCEQNLNHDAMYWYRQDPGQGLRLIYYSQIVNDFQKGDIAEGYSVSREKKESFPLTVTSAQKNPTAFYLCASPLGRGRANEKLFFGSGTQLSVL.

V and J are TRBV2 and TRBJ1-6; no clear D gene. Germline CDR1 is SNHLY and CDR2 is FYNNEI. V lost 7 bases, J lost 8 bases, and 18 bases lay in between. This CDR3 is 15 amino acids long. The CDR3 protein is CASTYQRARDSPLHF. CDR3 in DNA: TGTGCCAGCACCTACCAAAGGGCGAGGGATTCACCCCTCCACTTT.

The chain carries TRBV28 and TRBJ2-6; D call uncertain. The CDR3 has 15 residues. Germline lookup yields CDR1 MDHEN and CDR2 SYDVKM. The V gene lost 7 bases and the J gene lost 0 bases, with 10 bases spanning the gap. The CDR3 DNA is TGTGCCAGCACCTTCTCCCCCTCTGGGGCCAACGTCCTGACTTTC. It is translated as CASTFSPSGANVLTF. The full variable domain, with the rest looked up from reference TRBV28 and TRBJ2-6, is DVKVTQSSRYLVKRTGEKVFLECVQDMDHENMFWYRQDPGLGLRLIYFSYDVKMKEKGDIPEGYSVSREKKERFSLILESASTNQTSMYLCASTFSPSGANVLTFGAGSRLTVL.

The chain couples TRBV19 to TRBJ2-1, with TRBD1 matching 10 bases. CDR1 is LNHDA, CDR2 SQIVND, per germline (reference sequence). Trimming took 8 bases from V and 6 from J; bases not matched to a gene: 10. The length of the CDR3 is 15 residues. The CDR3 nucleotides read TGTGCCAGTCACGCCGGGACAGGGGCCTTCAATGAGCAGTTCTTC. This encodes CASHAGTGAFNEQFF.

This rearrangement joins TRBV2 to TRBJ1-4; the D gene is possibly TRBD1 (5 bases). This CDR3 contains 12 residues. V lost 9 bases to trimming and J lost 3 bases, with 8 bases between them. CDR1 and CDR2 (germline): SNHLY, FYNNEI. CDR3 in amino acids: CARGRPNEKLFF. The CDR3 bases are TGTGCCAGGGGACGGCCTAATGAAAAACTGTTTTTT.

The CDR3 sequence is CASSLARDRVTYEQYF. CDR3 nucleotide sequence: TGCGCCAGCAGCTTGGCTAGGGACAGGGTTACCTACGAGCAGTACTTC. The rearrangement links TRBV5-1 to TRBJ2-7; 9 bases map to TRBD1. V lost 0 bases, J lost 2 bases, and 6 bases stayed unmatched. This CDR3 is 16 amino acids long. Germline V lookup: CDR1 SGHRS, CDR2 YFSETQ.

This clone was seen a single time. V gene TRBV4-2 combines with J gene TRBJ2-7, with 12 bases matching TRBD2. The CDR3 runs to 16 residues. Germline V gene data show CDR1 as LGHNA and CDR2 as YNFKEQ. V gave up 3 bases and J gave up 0 bases; unmatched junction bases: 3. CDR3 protein: CASSHGLAGPSYEQYF. Here the CDR3 DNA reads TGTGCCAGCAGCCACGGACTAGCGGGGCCCTCCTACGAGCAGTACTTC.

CDR3: CASSWTADHSNQPQHF. The CDR3 region has the DNA TGTGCCAGCAGTTGGACAGCGGACCATAGCAATCAGCCCCAGCATTTT. The chain uses TRBV27 and TRBJ1-5; D perhaps matches TRBD1 (6 bases). This CDR3 is 16 amino acids long. V dropped 4 bases and J dropped 0 bases, with 13 bases sitting between them. Germline V gene lookup returns CDR1 MNHEY and CDR2 SMNVEV (reference sequence).

The chain links TRBV14 to TRBJ2-7; D gene uncertain. V lost 3 bases, J lost 0 bases, and 0 bases lay in between. Germline CDR1 SGHDN, CDR2 FVKESK. This CDR3 has 11 amino acids. The CDR3 region has the DNA TGTGCCAGCAGCCACTCCTACGAGCAGTACTTC. Its protein product is CASSHSYEQYF.

About this clone: Other DNA sequences within the sample encode an identical CDR3. V usage is TRBV5-1 and J usage is TRBJ1-1; perhaps TRBD1 as D (5 bases). The ends were cut back, 4 bases at V and 1 base at J, with 8 bases in the middle. The CDR3 consists of 13 residues. CDR1 SGHRS and CDR2 YFSETQ come from the germline V gene. The CDR3 protein is CASSPGPNTEAFF. The CDR3 nucleotides are TGCGCCAGCAGCCCGGGGCCGAACACTGAAGCTTTCTTT.

In this sample, this clone turned up once. The rearrangement uses TRBV29-1 and TRBJ2-7, with a tentative D call TRBD2 (6 bases). The V end lost 7 bases, the J end lost 3 bases, and 16 bases lay between the germline ends. The CDR3 has 13 amino acids. CDR1 is SQVTM and CDR2 is ANQGSEA in the germline V gene. CDR3 nucleotides: TGCAGCGCCCTGCGGGGTCAGAGCTACGAGCAGTACTTC. Its translation: CSALRGQSYEQYF.

The gene calls are TRBV28 and TRBJ2-5; D unresolved. The CDR3 runs to 12 residues. V was pared by 8 bases and J by 7 bases, with 14 bases between. Germline V gene sequence: CDR1 MDHEN, CDR2 SYDVKM. CDR3 nucleotides: TGTGCCAGCTTAGTCGGGTCTGGGACCCAGTACTTC. This gives the protein CASLVGSGTQYF.

This clone was seen just once. Other DNA sequences in the same sample also yield this CDR3. The chain employs TRBV6-5 and TRBJ2-1, with D unresolved. Germline CDR1 and CDR2: MNHEY and SVGAGI. Trimming shortened V by 4 bases and J by 9 bases, and 7 bases separated the two germline ends. The CDR3 runs to 11 residues. The DNA of the CDR3 is TGTGCCAGCAGTTTACTGGGTGAGCAGTTCTTC. This codes for CASSLLGEQFF.

The J gene is TRBJ2-7, the V gene TRBV13, with D possibly TRBD2 on 6 matching bases. The CDR3 is made up of 14 amino acids. Deletions cut 5 bases from V and 7 bases from J, with 18 bases between. Germline V gene data show CDR1 as PRHDT and CDR2 as FYEKMQ (reference sequence). This CDR3 reads CASSPTMGGREQYF. The CDR3 DNA is TGTGCCAGCAGCCCTACTATGGGGGGAAGGGAGCAGTACTTC. The variable domain in full, with the rest retrieved from reference TRBV13 and TRBJ2-7, is AAGVIQSPRHLIKEKRETATLKCYPIPRHDTVYWYQQGPGQDPQFLISFYEKMQSDKGSIPDRFSAQQFSDYHSELNMSSLELGDSALYFCASSPTMGGREQYFGPGTRLTVT.

V and J are TRBV7-8 and TRBJ2-7; tentative D call: TRBD2 (5 bases). V was cut by 3 bases and J by 7 bases, with 13 bases left in between. The CDR3 is 13 amino acids. Germline CDR1 SGHVS, CDR2 FQNEAQ. Here the CDR3 reads CASSLGHRGEQYF. DNA of the CDR3: TGTGCCAGCAGCTTGGGCCACCGAGGGGAGCAGTACTTC.

The V call is TRBV7-9, the J call TRBJ1-1; a possible D gene is TRBD1 (5 bases). Germline CDR1 reads SEHNR; CDR2 reads FQNEAQ (reference sequence). The length of the CDR3 is 12 residues. V was pared by 5 bases and J by 11 bases, with 15 bases between. The CDR3: CASSPRGGAAFF. CDR3 nucleotide sequence: TGTGCCAGCAGCCCCCGGGGAGGGGCCGCTTTCTTT. The whole variable domain, remainder taken from reference TRBV7-9 and TRBJ1-1, is DTGVSQNPRHKITKRGQNVTFRCDPISEHNRLYWYRQTLGQGPEFLTYFQNEAQLEKSRLLSDRFSAERPKGSFSTLEIQRTEQGDSAMYLCASSPRGGAAFFGQGTRLTVV.

CDR3 nucleotide sequence: TGTGCCATCAGTGCGGAAGGGGGCAAGTACGAGCAGTACTTC. It is translated as CAISAEGGKYEQYF. The genes are TRBV10-3 and TRBJ2-7; 7 bases are shared with TRBD1. The germline CDR1 and CDR2 sequences are ENHRY and SYGVKD. V shed 4 bases and J 4 bases; nucleotides not matched to a gene: 7. The CDR3 length is 14 residues.

The V and J genes are TRBV2 and TRBJ2-1; TRBD1 matches at 7 bases. Germline loops: CDR1 SNHLY, CDR2 FYNNEI. Trimming removed 4 bases from V and 3 bases from J; junction bases left unmatched: 9. This CDR3 region has 16 residues. The CDR3 is CASSGHRGTSYNEQFF. The CDR3 DNA sequence: TGTGCCAGCAGTGGACACAGGGGCACGAGCTACAATGAGCAGTTCTTC.

The chain has TRBV7-2 and TRBJ2-4, with TRBD2 matching 8 bases. This CDR3 region has 12 residues. With 5 bases clipped from V and 12 bases from J, the junction kept 6 bases outside the gene matches. Germline-derived CDR1 and CDR2 are SGHTA and FQGNSA. The CDR3: CASSPAGGGQYF. CDR3 sequence (DNA): TGTGCCAGCAGCCCGGCGGGGGGCGGTCAGTACTTC.

This chain uses TRBV4-1 with TRBJ1-6; no definite D call. CDR1 MGHRA and CDR2 YSYEKL come from the germline V gene. CDR3 size: 15 residues. V was shortened by 0 bases and J by 7 bases, with 10 bases between the two germline ends. CDR3 in DNA: TGCGCCAGCAGCCAAGATCGGGCGGGGAATTCACCCCTCCACTTT. Protein sequence: CASSQDRAGNSPLHF.

V is TRBV6-5 and J is TRBJ2-7, with 8 bases aligning to TRBD1. The CDR3 sequence is 15 residues long. Germline values: CDR1 MNHEY, CDR2 SVGAGI. V was pared by 6 bases and J by 0 bases, with 7 bases of the junction left unmatched. CDR3 residues: CASRTGTGTSYEQYF. Written as DNA, the CDR3 is TGTGCCAGCAGAACTGGGACAGGCACCTCCTACGAGCAGTACTTC.

V gene TRBV6-6 combines with J gene TRBJ2-4, with TRBD1 identical over 7 bases. The germline V gene has CDR1 MNHNY and CDR2 SVGAGI (reference sequence). V lost 7 bases, J lost 0 bases, and 6 bases stayed unmatched. The CDR3 runs to 15 residues. CDR3 bases: TGTGCCAGCAATGACAGGGCGGAAGCCAAAAACATTCAGTACTTC. Protein product: CASNDRAEAKNIQYF.